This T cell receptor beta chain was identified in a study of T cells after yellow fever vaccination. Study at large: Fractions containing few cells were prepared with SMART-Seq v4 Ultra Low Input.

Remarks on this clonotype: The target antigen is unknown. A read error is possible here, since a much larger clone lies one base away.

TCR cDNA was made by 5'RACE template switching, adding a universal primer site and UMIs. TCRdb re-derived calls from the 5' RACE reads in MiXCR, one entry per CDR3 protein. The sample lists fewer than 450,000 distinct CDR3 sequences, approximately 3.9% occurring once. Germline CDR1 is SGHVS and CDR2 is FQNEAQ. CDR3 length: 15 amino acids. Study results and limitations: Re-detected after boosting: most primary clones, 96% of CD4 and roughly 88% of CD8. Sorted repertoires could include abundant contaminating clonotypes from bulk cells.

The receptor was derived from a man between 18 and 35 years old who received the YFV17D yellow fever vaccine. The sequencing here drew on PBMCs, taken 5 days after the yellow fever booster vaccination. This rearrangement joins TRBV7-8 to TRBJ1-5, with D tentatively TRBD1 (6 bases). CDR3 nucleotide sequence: TGTGCCAGAAGCTTATGGGGGGCTCGCAATCAGCCCCAGCATTTT. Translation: CARSLWGARNQPQHF.